This T cell receptor beta chain was retrieved from a study of blood T cell repertoires in COVID-19. Turning to the study itself: Specimens from acute and convalescent COVID-19 originated in the United States, Italy and Spain.

Original processing notes: Amplification with reference gene primers provided the estimates of nucleated cell counts. Sequencing used immunoSEQ multiplex PCR; TCRdb keeps in-frame clones, though not all of them. The V and J calls and the clone size are those of that table, but D and trimming were determined from the DNA. The data hold around 19,000 clones, with 70% to 80% observed a single time. Germline CDR1 reads KGHDR; CDR2 reads SFDVKD. V lost 9 bases, J lost 5 bases, and 10 bases lay in between. There are 13 residues in the CDR3. This clonotype originated in an older man with acute or convalescent COVID-19. The sample consisted of peripheral blood. V is TRBV24-1 and J is TRBJ1-6; perhaps TRBD1 as D (6 bases). Here the CDR3 DNA reads TGTGCCACCTCAACAGGGAATAATTCACCCCTCCACTTT. This codes for CATSTGNNSPLHF.